Listed below are T cell receptor beta chains from one sample, sequenced in a study of glioma-infiltrating T cells after dendritic cell vaccination. Only in-frame clones appear in the TCRdb table, and some are missing; sequencing was by immunoSEQ multiplex PCR. The sample includes about 50,000 clones, approximately 89% of them seen just once. The sequenced sample was blood, obtained after dendritic cell vaccination. The receptors were gathered from a human donor with glioblastoma. CDR3s include the opening cysteine and the closing phenylalanine or tryptophan. The order of the fields is CDR3 protein, CDR3 DNA, J gene, clone size, D gene, V gene. The D gene is left open where the match is weak. Only some rows state a clone size, as once, few, many or a class for expanded clones.

CDR3aa: CASSDLAVGTDTQYF
CDR3nt: TGCGCCAGCTCAGATCTAGCGGTAGGCACAGATACGCAGTATTTT
j_gene: TRBJ2-3
abundance: .
d_gene: TRBD2
v_gene: TRBV5-1

CDR3aa: CASSLVQGNTQYF
CDR3nt: TGTGCCAGCAGCTTAGTTCAGGGGAATACGCAGTATTTT
j_gene: TRBJ2-3
abundance: once
d_gene: .
v_gene: TRBV7-9

CDR3aa: CASRRTGNNEQFF
CDR3nt: TGTGCCAGCAGGAGGACAGGTAACAATGAGCAGTTCTTC
j_gene: TRBJ2-1
abundance: .
d_gene: TRBD1
v_gene: TRBV28

CDR3aa: CASSHNMNTEAFF
CDR3nt: TGTGCCAGCAGTCACAATATGAACACTGAAGCTTTCTTT
j_gene: TRBJ1-1
abundance: .
d_gene: .
v_gene: TRBV6-5

CDR3aa: CALTHGDEQFF
CDR3nt: TGTGCGCTGACCCACGGGGATGAGCAGTTCTTC
j_gene: TRBJ2-1
abundance: .
d_gene: .
v_gene: TRBV30

CDR3aa: CASREGVSHGYTF
CDR3nt: TGTGCCAGCAGAGAAGGGGTCTCACATGGCTACACCTTC
j_gene: TRBJ1-2
abundance: .
d_gene: .
v_gene: TRBV6-6

CDR3aa: CASSQALTGPSSYNEQFF
CDR3nt: TGTGCCAGCAGCCAAGCCCTGACAGGCCCGAGCTCCTACAATGAGCAGTTCTTC
j_gene: TRBJ2-1
abundance: once
d_gene: .
v_gene: TRBV11-1

CDR3aa: CASSLQLAGGREQYF
CDR3nt: TGTGCCAGCAGCCTTCAACTAGCGGGAGGGCGAGAGCAGTACTTC
j_gene: TRBJ2-5
abundance: .
d_gene: TRBD2
v_gene: TRBV7-2

CDR3aa: CATSRDLGAEEQYF
CDR3nt: TGTGCCACCAGCAGAGATTTGGGGGCGGAAGAGCAGTACTTC
j_gene: TRBJ2-7
abundance: .
d_gene: .
v_gene: TRBV15

CDR3aa: CASSPYPTGMVTEAFF
CDR3nt: TGTGCCAGTAGTCCCTACCCGACAGGGATGGTCACTGAAGCTTTCTTT
j_gene: TRBJ1-1
abundance: once
d_gene: TRBD1
v_gene: TRBV19

CDR3aa: CASSPGTAKETQYF
CDR3nt: TGTGCCAGCAGCCCCGGGACAGCCAAAGAGACCCAGTACTTC
j_gene: TRBJ2-5
abundance: .
d_gene: TRBD1
v_gene: TRBV7-6

CDR3aa: CASNTGSGEQYF
CDR3nt: TGTGCCAGCAATACAGGGAGTGGCGAGCAGTACTTC
j_gene: TRBJ2-7
abundance: .
d_gene: .
v_gene: TRBV2

CDR3aa: CASSQSGGAAQHF
CDR3nt: TGCGCCAGCAGCCAATCGGGGGGCGCGGCCCAGCATTTT
j_gene: TRBJ1-5
abundance: .
d_gene: .
v_gene: TRBV4-3

CDR3aa: CASSRDRPNTGELFF
CDR3nt: TGTGCCAGCAGCCGGGACAGGCCGAACACCGGGGAGCTGTTTTTT
j_gene: TRBJ2-2
abundance: .
d_gene: TRBD1
v_gene: TRBV7-2

CDR3aa: CASSLDPTGSGNTIYF
CDR3nt: TGCGCCAGCAGCCTGGACCCGACGGGCTCTGGAAACACCATATATTTT
j_gene: TRBJ1-3
abundance: .
d_gene: .
v_gene: TRBV5-1

CDR3aa: CASSLDYSLEQYF
CDR3nt: TGTGCCAGCAGCTTAGACTACTCTCTCGAGCAGTACTTC
j_gene: TRBJ2-7
abundance: .
d_gene: .
v_gene: TRBV7-2

CDR3aa: CASSPRDRLLAEQFF
CDR3nt: TGTGCCAGCAGCCCCCGGGACAGGTTGCTTGCGGAGCAGTTCTTC
j_gene: TRBJ2-1
abundance: .
d_gene: TRBD1
v_gene: TRBV9

CDR3aa: CASRQANEQFF
CDR3nt: TGTGCCAGCAGACAGGCTAATGAGCAGTTCTTC
j_gene: TRBJ2-1
abundance: .
d_gene: .
v_gene: TRBV5-4

CDR3aa: CASRETGWGTRDSYEQYF
CDR3nt: TGTGCCAGCAGAGAAACGGGATGGGGAACCAGAGATTCCTACGAGCAGTACTTC
j_gene: TRBJ2-7
abundance: .
d_gene: .
v_gene: TRBV5-4

CDR3aa: CASSTDRTYEQYF
CDR3nt: TGTGCCAGCAGCACGGACAGAACCTACGAGCAGTACTTC
j_gene: TRBJ2-7
abundance: .
d_gene: .
v_gene: TRBV5-6

CDR3aa: CAISDFSGSGYYEQYF
CDR3nt: TGTGCCATCAGTGATTTTAGCGGGAGCGGTTACTACGAGCAGTACTTC
j_gene: TRBJ2-7
abundance: few
d_gene: TRBD2
v_gene: TRBV10-3

CDR3aa: CASSWGGLWSNQPQHF
CDR3nt: TGTGCCAGCAGTTGGGGGGGCCTTTGGAGCAATCAGCCCCAGCATTTT
j_gene: TRBJ1-5
abundance: .
d_gene: .
v_gene: TRBV28

CDR3aa: CASSFGGNYEQYF
CDR3nt: TGTGCCAGCAGTTTCGGCGGGAACTACGAGCAGTACTTC
j_gene: TRBJ2-7
abundance: once
d_gene: .
v_gene: TRBV28

CDR3aa: CASSSPRARNQPQHF
CDR3nt: TGTGCCAGCAGTTCACCCAGGGCGCGCAATCAGCCCCAGCATTTT
j_gene: TRBJ1-5
abundance: .
d_gene: .
v_gene: TRBV27

CDR3aa: CATIGQSNTEAFF
CDR3nt: TGTGCCACCATCGGACAGTCGAACACTGAAGCTTTCTTT
j_gene: TRBJ1-1
abundance: .
d_gene: .
v_gene: TRBV10-3

CDR3aa: CAIGKGSVNTEAFF
CDR3nt: TGTGCCATCGGGAAGGGTTCCGTGAACACTGAAGCTTTCTTT
j_gene: TRBJ1-1
abundance: .
d_gene: .
v_gene: TRBV28

CDR3aa: CASSNSGLCGDEQFF
CDR3nt: TGTGCCAGCAGCAACTCAGGGTTGTGCGGGGATGAGCAGTTCTTC
j_gene: TRBJ2-1
abundance: .
d_gene: .
v_gene: TRBV21-1

CDR3aa: CASSLPPGLALRYEQYF
CDR3nt: TGTGCCAGCTCACTACCTCCGGGACTCGCTCTCCGCTACGAGCAGTACTTC
j_gene: TRBJ2-7
abundance: .
d_gene: .
v_gene: TRBV18

CDR3aa: CASSLGQSTGNTIYF
CDR3nt: TGTGCCAGCAGCTTAGGCCAGTCAACTGGAAACACCATATATTTT
j_gene: TRBJ1-3
abundance: .
d_gene: .
v_gene: TRBV7-8

CDR3aa: CAIGQGNEKLFF
CDR3nt: TGTGCCATCGGACAGGGGAACGAAAAACTGTTTTTT
j_gene: TRBJ1-4
abundance: .
d_gene: TRBD1
v_gene: TRBV10-3

CDR3aa: CASGLPSDRVRGNTGELFF
CDR3nt: TGTGCTAGTGGTTTGCCTTCCGACAGGGTTCGTGGGAACACCGGGGAGCTGTTTTTT
j_gene: TRBJ2-2
abundance: .
d_gene: TRBD1
v_gene: TRBV12-5

CDR3aa: CASSYARGKHEQFF
CDR3nt: TGTGCCAGCAGTTACGCCCGAGGGAAGCATGAGCAGTTCTTC
j_gene: TRBJ2-1
abundance: .
d_gene: .
v_gene: TRBV6-5